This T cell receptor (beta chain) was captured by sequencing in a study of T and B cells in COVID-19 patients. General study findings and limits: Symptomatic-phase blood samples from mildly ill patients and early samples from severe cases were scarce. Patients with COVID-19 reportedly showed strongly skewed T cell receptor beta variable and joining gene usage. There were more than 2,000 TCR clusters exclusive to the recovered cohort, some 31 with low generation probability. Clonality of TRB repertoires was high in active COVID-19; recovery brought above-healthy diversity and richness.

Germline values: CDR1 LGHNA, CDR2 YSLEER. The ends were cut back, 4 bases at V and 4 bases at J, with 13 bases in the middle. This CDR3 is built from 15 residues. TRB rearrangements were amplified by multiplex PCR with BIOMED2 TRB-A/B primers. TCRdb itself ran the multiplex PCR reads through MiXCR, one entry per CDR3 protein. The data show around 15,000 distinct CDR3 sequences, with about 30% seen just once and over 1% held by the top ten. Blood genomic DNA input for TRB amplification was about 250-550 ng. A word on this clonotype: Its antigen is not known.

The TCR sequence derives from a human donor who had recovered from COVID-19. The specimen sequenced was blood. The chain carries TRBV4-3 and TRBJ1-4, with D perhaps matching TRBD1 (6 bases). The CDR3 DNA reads TGCGCCAGCAGCCGAATGGGACACCTTAATGAAAAACTGTTTTTT. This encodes CASSRMGHLNEKLFF.